Listed below are T cell receptor beta chains from one sample, sequenced in a study of Ad26.COV2.S vaccination and SARS-CoV-2 variants. Here immunoSEQ multiplex PCR was the method, and the copy in TCRdb shows in-frame clones only, minus some. The sample carries around 310,000 clones, 90% recorded once. The specimen was peripheral blood, collected in a trial of Ad26.COV2.S vaccine versus placebo. The receptors shown here come from a person aged 18-60 years who received the Ad26.COV2.S COVID-19 vaccine or a placebo. Each CDR3 is given with its conserved first and last residue.

CDR3 length	V gene	J gene	CDR3 protein
20	TRBV21-1	TRBJ1-3	CASSKGDRDTNSGAGNTIYF
17	TRBV7-2	TRBJ2-2	CASSLLWSGRDTGELFF
15	TRBV9	TRBJ1-6	CASSAFTGGSSPLHF
17	TRBV6-2/TRBV6-3	TRBJ1-1	CASSYRNRVRGNTEAFF
16	TRBV4-3	TRBJ2-2	CASSPPGTGATGELFF
15	TRBV4-2	TRBJ2-1	CASSRRGSPYNEQFF
14	TRBV27	TRBJ1-2	CASSGMETNYGYTF
16	TRBV9	TRBJ1-1	CASSVESDRWNTEAFF
17	TRBV15	TRBJ2-2	CATSRDIGTPYTGELFF
15	TRBV5-6	TRBJ2-2	CASSLAAGHAGELFF
14	TRBV19	TRBJ1-4	CASSIVQGPEKLFF